Listed below are T cell receptor beta chains from one sample, sequenced in a study of T cell responses to AZD1222 COVID-19 vaccine. Libraries were prepared by immunoSEQ multiplex PCR; TCRdb keeps only in-frame clonotypes and omits some of them. The sample lists 100,000 to 150,000 clones; around 90% were seen once. This specimen was peripheral blood, taken on day 0 of AZD1222 vaccination. These receptor sequences come from an adult in good health. Both conserved end residues are part of each CDR3. A D gene is named only where the DNA matches it firmly. Some rows have no size entry. The others give once, few or many, or a class for an expanded clone.

few	14	TRBV2	-	TRBJ1-2	TGTGCCAGCAGTGAGAATTTGGGACCCTATGGCTACACCTTC	CASSENLGPYGYTF
-	15	TRBV10-3	-	TRBJ1-1	TGTGCCATCAGTGACCCCGGGACACCGAACACTGAAGCTTTCTTT	CAISDPGTPNTEAFF
few	16	TRBV14	TRBD1	TRBJ1-5	TGTGCCAGCCCCGGTTGGGGACAGGATAGCAATCAGCCCCAGCATTTT	CASPGWGQDSNQPQHF
few	15	TRBV5-1	TRBD1	TRBJ2-7	TGCGCCAGCAGCTTGACCGGGACAGGGACGGGCGAGCAGTACTTC	CASSLTGTGTGEQYF
-	12	TRBV6-4	TRBD1	TRBJ2-7	TGTGCCAGCAGTGATTGGACAGGGGTCCTGTACTTC	CASSDWTGVLYF
-	15	TRBV7-9	TRBD1	TRBJ2-7	TGTGCCAGCAGCATGCCCTCCCAGGGGGCATACGAGCAGTACTTC	CASSMPSQGAYEQYF
-	15	TRBV30	TRBD1	TRBJ1-1	TGTGCCTGGAGGGGACCCGACAGGGAGGGCACTGAAGCTTTCTTT	CAWRGPDREGTEAFF
-	14	TRBV19	-	TRBJ1-2	TGTGCCAGTAGTATCGTGGGGACCAACTATGGCTACACCTTC	CASSIVGTNYGYTF
once	14	TRBV27	-	TRBJ1-2	TGTGCCAGCAGACCCGGGAGGGGGTACTATGGCTACACCTTC	CASRPGRGYYGYTF
-	16	TRBV7-2	-	TRBJ2-1	TGTGCCAGCAGCTTAGGGAGGGGACAAGTGGTAGGTGAGCAGTTCTTC	CASSLGRGQVVGEQFF
-	13	TRBV13	-	TRBJ1-3	TGTGCCAGCAGCATCACCCGCGGAGACACCATATATTTT	CASSITRGDTIYF
-	11	TRBV6-5	-	TRBJ1-5	TGTGCCAGCAGGACAGATCAGCCCCAGCATTTT	CASRTDQPQHF
-	14	TRBV6-6	-	TRBJ1-2	TGTGCCAGCAGCCCCCCGCAAGCGGCGGGCGGCTACACCTTC	CASSPPQAAGGYTF
-	15	TRBV5-1	-	TRBJ1-1	TGCGCCAGCAGCTTGGCTGGATCCATGAACACTGAAGCTTTCTTT	CASSLAGSMNTEAFF
-	15	TRBV30	-	TRBJ1-6	TGTGCCTGGACTGCCGACTCCTTTGGTCTGTCACCCCTCCACTTT	CAWTADSFGLSPLHF
-	14	TRBV6-2/TRBV6-3	-	TRBJ1-1	TGTGCCAGCAGTTACTACAACGAGAACACTGAAGCTTTCTTT	CASSYYNENTEAFF
-	13	TRBV18	-	TRBJ2-1	TGTGCCAGCTCACCTCAGGCCTACAATGAGCAGTTCTTC	CASSPQAYNEQFF
-	13	TRBV11-2	-	TRBJ1-6	TGTGCCAGCAGCATAAAGGGGGATTCACCCCTCCACTTT	CASSIKGDSPLHF
once	13	TRBV2	-	TRBJ2-5	TGTGCCAGCACCCTAGAGACGGATGAGACCCAGTACTTC	CASTLETDETQYF
-	17	TRBV13	TRBD2	TRBJ2-7	TGTGCCAGCAGCTCATTCGGACTAGCGGGAGTGGGCCACGAGCAGTACTTC	CASSSFGLAGVGHEQYF
-	14	TRBV18	-	TRBJ1-1	TGTGCCAGCTCACGAGGGACGGTGAACACTGAAGCTTTCTTT	CASSRGTVNTEAFF
-	14	TRBV6-5	TRBD1	TRBJ2-1	TGTGCCAGCAGTAACGGACAGGGGGCTAATGAGCAGTTCTTC	CASSNGQGANEQFF
-	13	TRBV5-1	-	TRBJ1-1	TGCGCCAGCAGCTTACGGGAGCGAACTGAAGCTTTCTTT	CASSLRERTEAFF
once	17	TRBV5-4	TRBD1	TRBJ1-2	TGTGCCAGCAGCGGCCTTGGAGGGACAGGAGGTCTCTATGGCTACACCTTC	CASSGLGGTGGLYGYTF
-	16	TRBV12-5	TRBD2	TRBJ2-1	TGTGCTAGTGGTTTGCCTGGGACTAGCCCCTACAATGAGCAGTTCTTC	CASGLPGTSPYNEQFF
-	15	TRBV7-6	-	TRBJ2-2	TGTGCCAGCAGCCAGGGCTCCGCTGGGACCGGGGAGCTGTTTTTT	CASSQGSAGTGELFF
few	15	TRBV2	TRBD1	TRBJ2-7	TGTGCCAGCAGGAAGAGCGGGACAGGGTACTACGAGCAGTACTTC	CASRKSGTGYYEQYF
-	13	TRBV4-3	-	TRBJ1-1	TGCGCCAGCAGCCAAGACAGGGGAACTGAAGCTTTCTTT	CASSQDRGTEAFF
-	14	TRBV30	-	TRBJ1-6	TGTGCCTGGAGTGTAGGGCCAGGTAATTCACCCCTCCACTTT	CAWSVGPGNSPLHF
-	14	TRBV4-3	-	TRBJ2-7	TGCGCCAGCAGCATCCAGGGGGGGAACAGCGAGCAGTACTTC	CASSIQGGNSEQYF
-	12	TRBV19	-	TRBJ1-2	TGTGCCAGTAGTATCGAGGGCTATGGCTACACCTTC	CASSIEGYGYTF